Below, 8 T cell receptor beta chains from the same sample are listed, as sequenced in a study of human T cells and chemical hapten exposure. Time point noted: patch test 1, 2 weeks after DPC sensitization. Indicated treatment: therapeutic diphenylcyclopropenone sensitization with weekly scalp DPC. MiXCR was run by TCRdb on the RACE reads, yielding one entry per CDR3 protein. The sample holds more than 150,000 distinct CDR3 sequences, more than 14% seen once. The sequencing used whole blood, collected in connection with sensitization to the hapten diphenylcyclopropenone (DPC). These receptors originate from a woman in her thirties with alopecia areata. Some clones in this sample may be carry-over from other donors' samples.

The genes are TRBV6-1 and TRBJ1-2; D uncertain. The length of the CDR3 is 10 residues. The germline CDR1 and CDR2 sequences are MNHNS and SASEGT. V was pared by 4 bases and J by 8 bases, with 5 bases between. The CDR3 DNA follows: TGTGCCAGCAGTGTACCGGGCTACACCTTC. Translation gives CASSVPGYTF.

The genes are TRBV3-1 and TRBJ2-7; no definite D call. Looked up from germline, CDR1 is LGHDT and CDR2 is YNNKEL (reference sequence). The germline V and J ends were trimmed by 1 base and 5 bases, with 6 bases remaining between them. The CDR3 is made up of 12 amino acids. This CDR3 is CASSQGYDEQYF. CDR3 DNA sequence: TGTGCCAGCAGCCAAGGGTACGACGAGCAGTACTTC.

This chain joins TRBV5-1 and TRBJ2-6; D not resolved. The CDR3 consists of 15 residues. Trimming cost V 0 bases and J 0 bases, with 4 bases left between them. Germline lookup yields CDR1 SGHRS and CDR2 YFSETQ. The CDR3 bases are TGCGCCAGCAGCTTGGCTCTCTCTGGGGCCAACGTCCTGACTTTC. Its translation is CASSLALSGANVLTF.

A note on this clonotype: Sequence at one end of the junction differs from germline and may be a read error. The rearrangement joins TRBV13 to TRBJ2-1; 10 bases map to TRBD2. The germline CDR1 and CDR2 sequences are PRHDT and FYEKMQ (reference sequence). This CDR3 contains 21 residues. The CDR3 loop is CASSLTLGLAAIEPYYDEQFF. Written as DNA, the CDR3 is TGTGCCAGCAGCTTAACCCTAGGACTAGCGGCCATTGAGCCGTACTACGATGAGCAGTTCTTC.

This clonotype was counted between two and nine times. The chain has TRBV20-1 and TRBJ2-2; D possibly uses TRBD1 or TRBD2 (5 bases each). The CDR3 loop spans 11 amino acids. The germline V gene encodes CDR1 DFQATT and CDR2 SNEGSKA (reference sequence). The V end was cut by 3 bases, the J end by 6 bases, with 5 bases between. DNA of the CDR3: TGCAGTGCTAGGGGGGCCGGGGAGCTGTTTTTT. It yields the protein CSARGAGELFF.

This clonotype was detected a few times. The J gene is TRBJ1-4, the V gene TRBV28; D might be TRBD1 (6 bases). V lost 7 bases, J lost 7 bases, and 13 bases lay in between. The CDR3 sequence is 13 residues long. The germline V gene encodes CDR1 MDHEN and CDR2 SYDVKM. CDR3: CASKGGAGEKLFF. In nucleotides, the CDR3 is TGTGCCAGCAAAGGGGGGGCAGGTGAAAAACTGTTTTTT.

The J gene is TRBJ2-1, the V gene TRBV28, with TRBD2 matching over 12 bases. Germline V gene sequence: CDR1 MDHEN, CDR2 SYDVKM. J was trimmed by 4 bases and V by 10 bases; bases with no gene match: 11. The CDR3 length is 16 residues. The CDR3 bases are TGTGCCACCACGGGTCAGCTAGCGGGGGGGTACAATGAGCAGTTCTTC. Its translation: CATTGQLAGGYNEQFF.

This chain joins TRBV28 and TRBJ2-2; 9 bases fit TRBD1. CDR1 and CDR2 (germline): MDHEN, SYDVKM. The CDR3 spans 16 residues. V was clipped by 7 bases and J by 5 bases; unmatched bases: 11. CDR3 region: CASNPIGTGRTGELFF. CDR3 nucleotide sequence: TGTGCCAGCAATCCCATCGGGACAGGGAGGACCGGGGAGCTGTTTTTT.